This entry lists 32 T cell receptor beta chains sequenced from one sample in a study of naive and memory T cell subsets. An equimolar mix of two oligonucleotides served as the beta constant-region primer for TRBC1 and TRBC2. From the UMI-ligation and nested PCR reads, TCRdb called clonotypes with MiXCR, one entry per CDR3 protein. This table has 140,000 to 150,000 distinct CDR3 sequences, about 15% appearing once. Sequencing was performed on naive CD4+ T cells from blood. These receptors were taken from a human donor in good health.

The gene calls are TRBV2 and TRBJ2-2, with 8 bases aligning to TRBD1. In germline, CDR1 is SNHLY, CDR2 FYNNEI. CDR3 size: 14 residues. J gave up 4 bases and V 10 bases, and 8 bases lay outside the gene matches. The CDR3 sequence is CATGQGRSTGELFF. DNA of the CDR3: TGTGCCACCGGACAGGGTCGTAGCACCGGGGAGCTGTTTTTT.

The rearrangement links TRBV28 to TRBJ1-5; D may be TRBD1 (5 bases). Trimming removed 2 bases from V and 2 bases from J, with 13 bases in between. The germline gives CDR1 MDHEN, CDR2 SYDVKM. The CDR3 contains 16 residues. The CDR3 DNA sequence: TGTGCCAGCAGTTTAAAGCAGGGTGTCGGCAATCAGCCCCAGCATTTT. Amino acids: CASSLKQGVGNQPQHF.

J is TRBJ1-5 and V is TRBV28; 7 bases are a match to TRBD1. The trim removed 7 bases at V and 5 bases at J, leaving 11 bases unmatched. CDR1 is MDHEN, CDR2 SYDVKM, per germline. The CDR3 spans 15 residues. The CDR3 loop is CASTLGGRVDQPQHF. For the CDR3, the DNA is TGTGCCAGCACCCTAGGGGGCCGGGTGGATCAGCCCCAGCATTTT.

The J gene is TRBJ2-1, the V gene TRBV12-3 or TRBV12-4; no clear D gene. The CDR3 length is 13 residues. The V and J ends lost 6 bases and 0 bases respectively, with 6 bases between them. CDR3: CASRGSSYNEQFF. The CDR3 region has the DNA TGTGCCAGCAGAGGTAGCTCCTACAATGAGCAGTTCTTC.

This clonotype was picked up a small number of times. This sequence joins TRBV4-1 and TRBJ2-1, with 8 bases that match TRBD1. Germline CDR1 MGHRA, CDR2 YSYEKL. V gave up 1 base and J gave up 8 bases; unmatched junction bases: 1. The CDR3 totals 13 residues. CDR3 loop: CASSQVRGHEQFF. The CDR3 region has the DNA TGCGCCAGCAGCCAAGTCAGGGGGCATGAGCAGTTCTTC.

This clonotype was observed a few times. The CDR3 reads CASSQDSSGRAGNEQFF. The DNA of the CDR3 is TGCGCCAGCAGCCAAGATAGCAGCGGGAGGGCTGGGAATGAGCAGTTCTTC. The chain couples TRBV4-1 to TRBJ2-1; 10 positions agree with TRBD2. Trimming took 0 bases from V and 7 from J; bases not matched to a gene: 9. Germline lookup yields CDR1 MGHRA and CDR2 YSYEKL. The CDR3 covers 17 residues.

The chain joins TRBV4-1 to TRBJ2-1; 7 bases agree with TRBD2. Germline CDR1 MGHRA, CDR2 YSYEKL. The length of the CDR3 is 15 residues. The V and J ends lost 6 bases and 7 bases, in that order; junction bases with no gene match: 12. This CDR3 reads CASRISGSAGNEQFF. DNA of the CDR3: TGCGCCAGCAGGATTAGCGGGTCGGCAGGGAATGAGCAGTTCTTC.

This clonotype was observed many times. The gene calls are TRBV7-2 and TRBJ2-5; TRBD2 matches 8 bases. The J segment lost 4 bases and the V segment lost 5 bases, leaving 6 bases of the junction unmatched. Germline lookup yields CDR1 SGHTA and CDR2 FQGNSA. This CDR3 contains 14 residues. The CDR3 sequence: CASSLGLAPETQYF. The CDR3 nucleotides are TGTGCCAGCAGCCTCGGACTAGCCCCAGAGACCCAGTACTTC.

The rearrangement joins TRBV5-1 to TRBJ2-4; perhaps TRBD2 as D (6 bases). Trimming shortened V by 2 bases and J by 0 bases, and 12 bases separated the two germline ends. Germline values: CDR1 SGHRS, CDR2 YFSETQ. The CDR3 has 16 residues. The CDR3 DNA reads as TGCGCCAGCAGCTTCGCTTTGGGGGGAGCCAAAAACATTCAGTACTTC. Encoded protein: CASSFALGGAKNIQYF.

This clonotype was picked up a small number of times. The chain has TRBV7-2 and TRBJ1-2, with a weak D call TRBD1 (5 bases). Trimming removed 5 bases at V and 3 bases at J, with 13 bases between. The CDR3 loop spans 14 amino acids. Germline V gene sequence: CDR1 SGHTA, CDR2 FQGNSA. This chain's CDR3 is CASSQLDSHYGYTF. For the CDR3, the DNA is TGTGCCAGCAGCCAATTAGACAGCCACTATGGCTACACCTTC.

The rearrangement uses TRBV6-5 and TRBJ2-3; TRBD1 matches 10 bases. This CDR3 spans 16 amino acids. V gave up 4 bases and J gave up 7 bases; unmatched junction bases: 11. The germline V gene encodes CDR1 MNHEY and CDR2 SVGAGI. CDR3 loop: CASSSEPGQGLNTQYF. The CDR3 DNA follows: TGTGCCAGCAGTTCCGAACCGGGACAGGGGCTGAATACGCAGTATTTT.

This clonotype was found a few times. The chain couples TRBV11-2 to TRBJ2-2; 11 bases align to TRBD2. Germline CDR1 and CDR2: SGHAT and FQNNGV. Trimming cost V 6 bases and J 4 bases; bases outside gene matches: 7. There are 16 residues in the CDR3. As DNA, the CDR3 is TGTGCCAGCAGTTGGGGGACTAGCGGTTTCACCGGGGAGCTGTTTTTT. Residues: CASSWGTSGFTGELFF.

This clonotype is a singleton in its sample. The genes are TRBV11-2 and TRBJ2-1, with TRBD2 matching 10 bases. Germline CDR1 SGHAT, CDR2 FQNNGV. The CDR3 totals 18 residues. The J segment lost 5 bases and the V segment lost 4 bases, leaving 14 bases of the junction unmatched. The CDR3 DNA follows: TGTGCCAGCAGCTATCGTCCCCCTAGCGGGAGTAGGAACAATGAGCAGTTCTTC. Translation: CASSYRPPSGSRNNEQFF.

In its sample, this clonotype was seen many times. This chain links TRBV29-1 with TRBJ2-6, with TRBD2 identical over 10 bases. Per the germline V gene, CDR1 is SQVTM and CDR2 is ANQGSEA. V shed 6 bases and J 4 bases; nucleotides not matched to a gene: 9. The CDR3 consists of 16 residues. Here the CDR3 reads CSVASGRLSGANVLTF. The CDR3 region has the DNA TGCAGCGTCGCTAGCGGGAGATTATCCGGGGCCAACGTCCTGACTTTC.

The rearrangement uses TRBV5-5 and TRBJ2-4, with D unresolved. Germline V gene lookup returns CDR1 SGHKS and CDR2 YYEKEE (reference sequence). This CDR3 is 12 amino acids long. The V end was cut by 4 bases, the J end by 8 bases, with 10 bases between. In DNA, the CDR3 is TGTGCCAGCAGCCCGGTTCATGACATTCAGTACTTC. Translating gives CASSPVHDIQYF.

The chain combines TRBV12-3 or TRBV12-4 with TRBJ2-1, with D maybe TRBD1 (6 bases). This CDR3 is 15 amino acids long. The ends were cut back, 9 bases at V and 2 bases at J, with 17 bases in the middle. Here the CDR3 DNA reads TGTGCCAGTGAAACAGGGTCGCCGACCTACAATGAGCAGTTCTTC. Translating gives CASETGSPTYNEQFF.

This chain connects TRBV5-1 to TRBJ1-4; D is uncertain. The CDR3 spans 14 residues. Between the trimmed V and J ends, which lost 0 bases and 4 bases, there was a span of 7 bases. The germline V gene has CDR1 SGHRS and CDR2 YFSETQ. The CDR3 DNA is TGCGCCAGCAGCTTGGGGAAGCTTAATGAAAAACTGTTTTTT. It encodes CASSLGKLNEKLFF.

This clonotype was observed a handful of times. This chain links TRBV5-4 with TRBJ2-5, with TRBD2 matching over 11 bases. CDR1 is SGHNT, CDR2 YYREEE, per germline (reference sequence). J lost 3 bases, V lost 4 bases, and 5 bases had no gene match. There are 15 residues in the CDR3. The CDR3 reads CASSDGTSGKETQYF. CDR3 coding DNA: TGTGCCAGCAGCGACGGGACTAGCGGCAAAGAGACCCAGTACTTC.

The rearrangement joins TRBV4-1 to TRBJ2-3; D is unresolved. CDR1 and CDR2 (germline): MGHRA, YSYEKL. This CDR3 region has 13 residues. V lost 2 bases and J lost 6, with 9 bases in between. Written as DNA, the CDR3 is TGCGCCAGCAGCCAACCATCCACGGATACGCAGTATTTT. This codes for CASSQPSTDTQYF.

This clonotype has just a few counts. The chain joins TRBV20-1 to TRBJ2-7; D possibly corresponds to TRBD2 (5 bases). In germline, CDR1 is DFQATT, CDR2 SNEGSKA (reference sequence). The CDR3 contains 15 residues. V dropped 0 bases and J dropped 1 base, with 13 bases sitting between them. The CDR3 coding sequence is TGCAGTGCTAGAGACTCCGGACTGGGATCCTACGAGCAGTACTTC. It specifies CSARDSGLGSYEQYF.

This clonotype was seen a handful of times. The chain's CDR3 is CSARGPITLEQFF. CDR3 nucleotides: TGCAGTGCTAGAGGACCTATAACCTTGGAGCAGTTCTTC. This chain uses TRBV20-1 with TRBJ2-1; D remains unclear. In germline, CDR1 is DFQATT, CDR2 SNEGSKA (reference sequence). CDR3 length: 13 amino acids. The germline V and J ends were trimmed by 1 base and 10 bases, with 14 bases remaining between them.

Only a few counts were recorded for this clonotype. The chain couples TRBV19 to TRBJ2-1; 13 nucleotides line up with TRBD2. With V trimmed by 6 bases and J by 8 bases, 10 bases remained unmatched. CDR1 is LNHDA and CDR2 is SQIVND in the germline V gene (reference sequence). This CDR3 is built from 16 residues. The CDR3 sequence is CASRRPGLAGSDEQFF. The CDR3 DNA is TGTGCCAGTAGAAGACCGGGACTAGCGGGGTCGGATGAGCAGTTCTTC.

This rearrangement joins TRBV12-3 or TRBV12-4 to TRBJ2-7, with TRBD2 identical over 8 bases. Unmatched junction bases numbered 7, after V lost 1 base and J lost 5 bases. The CDR3 loop spans 15 amino acids. The CDR3 spells CASSLETGGPNEQYF. CDR3 coding DNA: TGTGCCAGCAGTTTAGAGACGGGAGGGCCCAACGAGCAGTACTTC.

This rearrangement joins TRBV6-5 to TRBJ1-2, with a weak D call TRBD1 (6 bases). V dropped 7 bases and J dropped 6 bases, with 18 bases sitting between them. The CDR3 totals 14 residues. The germline V gene has CDR1 MNHEY and CDR2 SVGAGI. CDR3 sequence: CASTRGRGINGYTF. The CDR3 bases are TGTGCCAGCACCCGGGGGAGGGGGATTAATGGCTACACCTTC.

This clonotype has a handful of counts. V usage is TRBV19 and J usage is TRBJ1-5, with D possibly TRBD1 on 5 matching bases. Trimming removed 4 bases at V and 7 bases at J, with 23 bases between. The V gene's germline CDR1 is LNHDA and CDR2 SQIVND (reference sequence). This CDR3 region has 17 residues. The chain's CDR3 is CASSTFTGPLLGQPQHF. The CDR3 nucleotides are TGTGCCAGTAGTACGTTTACGGGGCCCTTGCTCGGGCAGCCCCAGCATTTT.

The sample holds a few counts of this clonotype. This chain links TRBV9 with TRBJ2-2; possible D gene TRBD2, 5 bases. The CDR3 loop spans 16 amino acids. The germline gives CDR1 SGDLS, CDR2 YYNGEE. V shed 0 bases and J shed 0 bases, with 9 bases lying between them. CDR3 nucleotide sequence: TGTGCCAGCAGCGTAGATGGAGCGGCGAACACCGGGGAGCTGTTTTTT. This encodes CASSVDGAANTGELFF.

The table lists this clonotype with a few counts. V gene TRBV7-2 combines with J gene TRBJ2-3, with D perhaps matching TRBD2 (6 bases). The CDR3 loop spans 15 amino acids. V was trimmed by 4 bases and J by 6 bases, leaving 17 bases between them. CDR1 is SGHTA and CDR2 is FQGNSA in the germline V gene. CDR3 protein: CASSSSGLPGDTQYF. CDR3 DNA: TGTGCCAGCAGCTCCTCGGGACTCCCTGGGGATACGCAGTATTTT.

The rearrangement links TRBV7-9 to TRBJ2-2; D might be TRBD2 (6 bases). The germline V gene encodes CDR1 SEHNR and CDR2 FQNEAQ (reference sequence). This CDR3 is built from 15 residues. Trimming stripped 8 bases from V and 3 bases from J, with 16 bases between. This chain's CDR3 is CASPLSGLDTGELFF. The DNA of the CDR3 is TGTGCCAGCCCTCTGTCGGGACTTGACACCGGGGAGCTGTTTTTT.

In this sample, this clonotype turned up a few times. V gene TRBV28 combines with J gene TRBJ2-1; maybe TRBD2 (5 bases). Trimming pared 10 bases from V and 10 bases from J, leaving 17 bases between. Germline-derived CDR1 and CDR2 are MDHEN and SYDVKM. The CDR3 length is 12 residues. DNA of the CDR3: TGTGCCATCAAAGAGCTAGCAACCGAGCAGTTCTTC. Its translation is CAIKELATEQFF. Based on the CDR3 plus reference TRBV28 and TRBJ2-1, the full variable domain is DVKVTQSSRYLVKRTGEKVFLECVQDMDHENMFWYRQDPGLGLRLIYFSYDVKMKEKGDIPEGYSVSREKKERFSLILESASTNQTSMYLCAIKELATEQFFGPGTRLTVL.

In its sample, this clonotype was seen a few times. This chain connects TRBV19 to TRBJ1-5; D is uncertain. CDR1 is LNHDA and CDR2 is SQIVND in the germline V gene (reference sequence). The CDR3 has 14 amino acids. The germline V and J ends were trimmed by 9 bases and 2 bases, with 14 bases remaining between them. The CDR3 sequence is CASFVWVGNQPQHF. DNA of the CDR3: TGTGCCAGCTTTGTTTGGGTGGGCAATCAGCCCCAGCATTTT. The entire variable domain, with the rest obtained from reference TRBV19 and TRBJ1-5, is as follows: DGGITQSPKYLFRKEGQNVTLSCEQNLNHDAMYWYRQDPGQGLRLIYYSQIVNDFQKGDIAEGYSVSREKKESFPLTVTSAQKNPTAFYLCASFVWVGNQPQHFGDGTRLSIL.

The rearrangement joins TRBV7-8 to TRBJ2-3; TRBD1 matches at 8 bases. Germline V gene data show CDR1 as SGHVS and CDR2 as FQNEAQ. V shed 2 bases and J 0 bases; nucleotides not matched to a gene: 1. CDR3 length equals 15 residues. CDR3: CASSLRTGSTDTQYF. The CDR3 nucleotides are TGTGCCAGCAGCTTACGGACAGGGAGCACAGATACGCAGTATTTT.

There are a few counts of this clonotype. The chain employs TRBV19 and TRBJ1-5; 10 bases fit TRBD1. The J segment lost 3 bases and the V segment lost 4 bases, leaving 6 bases of the junction unmatched. This CDR3 is built from 16 residues. The germline gives CDR1 LNHDA, CDR2 SQIVND (reference sequence). CDR3 bases: TGTGCCAGTAGTAGTCGGGGACAGGGGATCAATCAGCCCCAGCATTTT. This encodes CASSSRGQGINQPQHF.